Below are 20 T cell receptor beta chains sequenced from a single sample in a study of T cells after yellow fever vaccination. TCRdb re-analysed the 5' RACE reads in MiXCR, keeping a single row per CDR3 protein. The sample yields 550,000 to 750,000 distinct CDR3 sequences, roughly 12% seen once. Here the sequenced sample was PBMCs, taken on the day of the yellow fever booster vaccination. The receptors were sampled from a man in his thirties or forties who received the YFV17D yellow fever vaccine.

The chain joins TRBV29-1 to TRBJ2-5; 8 nucleotides agree with TRBD1. CDR1 and CDR2 from the germline V gene are SQVTM and ANQGSEA. Trimming cost V 6 bases and J 3 bases; bases outside gene matches: 3. CDR3 size: 12 residues. The CDR3 here is CSVRQGKETQYF. The DNA of the CDR3 is TGCAGCGTCCGACAGGGGAAAGAGACCCAGTACTTC.

This clonotype was seen a few times. The chain couples TRBV12-3 or TRBV12-4 to TRBJ2-5; D uncertain. There are 15 residues in the CDR3. The V gene lost 5 bases and the J gene lost 5 bases, with 18 bases spanning the gap. This CDR3 reads CASSKRNGWLETQYF. CDR3 in DNA: TGTGCCAGCAGTAAGAGAAACGGGTGGCTGGAGACCCAGTACTTC.

The V and J genes are TRBV29-1 and TRBJ2-1; 7 nucleotides agree with TRBD2. With V trimmed by 8 bases and J by 4 bases, 20 bases remained unmatched. The germline gives CDR1 SQVTM, CDR2 ANQGSEA. The CDR3 spans 17 residues. CDR3 amino acids: CSTGPSGISGSYNEQFF. CDR3 in DNA: TGCAGCACCGGTCCTAGCGGAATTTCAGGGTCTTACAATGAGCAGTTCTTC.

This clonotype was seen more than once but under ten times. The chain uses TRBV7-2 and TRBJ2-5; tentative D call: TRBD2 (6 bases). V gave up 5 bases and J gave up 1 base, with 11 bases separating them. Germline CDR1 and CDR2: SGHTA and FQGNSA. The CDR3 is made up of 14 amino acids. The CDR3 here is CASSPGLFQETQYF. In DNA, the CDR3 is TGTGCCAGCAGCCCGGGACTGTTCCAAGAGACCCAGTACTTC.

In the case of this clonotype: One end of the junction is discordant with germline, which a read error may explain. The rearrangement links TRBV20-1 to TRBJ2-1, with TRBD2 matching over 8 bases. In germline, CDR1 is DFQATT, CDR2 SNEGSKA (reference sequence). This CDR3 contains 16 residues. The CDR3 DNA reads as TGCTGTGCTAGGGCCGGGAGGGCCGACCGATACAATGAGCAGTTCTTC. It yields the protein CCARAGRADRYNEQFF.

The chain employs TRBV7-9 and TRBJ2-5; D is undetermined. This CDR3 comprises 12 residues. Germline V lookup: CDR1 SEHNR, CDR2 FQNEAQ (reference sequence). V was pared by 9 bases and J by 0 bases, with 8 bases between. This CDR3 reads CASQANQETQYF. DNA for the CDR3: TGTGCCAGTCAGGCCAACCAAGAGACCCAGTACTTC.

V usage is TRBV20-1 and J usage is TRBJ2-7; D call uncertain. The germline V and J ends were trimmed by 3 bases and 3 bases, with 12 bases remaining between them. CDR3 length: 13 amino acids. Germline V gene sequence: CDR1 DFQATT, CDR2 SNEGSKA (reference sequence). The CDR3 nucleotides read TGCAGTGCTAGGGAAGGGCTCTACTACGAGCAGTACTTC. It encodes CSAREGLYYEQYF.

CDR3 residues: CAWSVSRTSGSLDEQFF. CDR3 nucleotide sequence: TGTGCCTGGAGTGTCTCCAGGACTAGCGGGAGTTTGGATGAGCAGTTCTTC. The rearrangement links TRBV30 to TRBJ2-1; 13 bases match TRBD2. The CDR3 runs 17 residues. Germline lookup yields CDR1 GTSNPN and CDR2 SVGIG (reference sequence). V trimming: 0 bases; J trimming: 8 bases; junction bases outside the gene matches: 10.

This clonotype was found a few times. V usage is TRBV5-1 and J usage is TRBJ2-2, with TRBD2 matching over 7 bases. Germline V gene lookup returns CDR1 SGHRS and CDR2 YFSETQ. Trimming at V came to 5 bases and at J to 6 bases, leaving 10 bases not matched to a gene. This CDR3 is 15 amino acids long. The CDR3 region has the DNA TGCGCCAGCAGTCCAAGTTTAGCGGGCTCCGGGGAGCTGTTTTTT. This codes for CASSPSLAGSGELFF.

This clonotype showed up many times. The chain combines TRBV28 with TRBJ2-7, with TRBD2 matching over 10 bases. There are 13 residues in the CDR3. Germline values: CDR1 MDHEN, CDR2 SYDVKM. With V trimmed by 10 bases and J by 1 base, 4 bases remained unmatched. Here the CDR3 DNA reads TGTGCCACCTTTAGCGGGAGGTCCTACGAGCAGTACTTC. This translates into CATFSGRSYEQYF.

This clonotype was seen only a few times. The chain uses TRBV6-5 and TRBJ2-5, with 11 bases matching TRBD2. This CDR3 comprises 16 residues. J lost 2 bases, V lost 2 bases, and 4 bases had no gene match. Germline V gives CDR1 MNHEY, CDR2 SVGAGI. This chain's CDR3 is CASSYALAGGQETQYF. In DNA, the CDR3 is TGTGCCAGCAGTTACGCCCTAGCGGGAGGACAAGAGACCCAGTACTTC.

This clonotype was observed a few times. The CDR3 here is CASSPGGSDTQYF. CDR3 DNA: TGTGCCAGCAGCCCGGGGGGGTCAGATACGCAGTATTTT. The chain combines TRBV5-4 with TRBJ2-3, with 8 bases matching TRBD2. V dropped 4 bases and J dropped 4; count of bases not matched to a gene: 2. Germline CDR1 and CDR2: SGHNT and YYREEE (reference sequence). This CDR3 spans 13 amino acids.

This chain uses TRBV12-3 or TRBV12-4 with TRBJ2-5; TRBD1 matches 8 bases. The CDR3 loop spans 13 amino acids. Trimming removed 6 bases from V and 5 bases from J; junction bases left unmatched: 5. For the CDR3, the DNA is TGTGCCAGCAGGCCCAGGGGGCAGGAGACCCAGTACTTC. This translates into CASRPRGQETQYF.

This clonotype was observed at least ten times. One junction end disagrees with the germline gene, perhaps due to a read error. The CDR3 loop is CASSLAGGTYEQYF. As DNA, the CDR3 is TGTGCCAGCAGCCTAGCGGGAGGGACCTACGAGCAGTACTTC. The chain is built from TRBV5-1 and TRBJ2-7; the match to TRBD2 covers 12 bases. This CDR3 has 14 amino acids. CDR1 is SGHRS, CDR2 YFSETQ, per germline.

V and J are TRBV5-1 and TRBJ2-7; no clear D. The CDR3 totals 14 residues. Between the trimmed V and J ends, which lost 0 bases and 0 bases, there was a span of 7 bases. From germline, CDR1 is SGHRS and CDR2 YFSETQ. DNA of the CDR3: TGCGCCAGCAGCTTGGCAGCCACCTCCTACGAGCAGTACTTC. Its protein product is CASSLAATSYEQYF.

The chain couples TRBV2 to TRBJ2-3, with 7 bases aligning to TRBD2. V gave up 7 bases and J gave up 2 bases; unmatched junction bases: 6. This CDR3 spans 14 amino acids. Germline CDR1 and CDR2: SNHLY and FYNNEI. The chain's CDR3 is CASNRLAATDTQYF. The CDR3 DNA sequence: TGTGCCAGCAACCGCCTAGCGGCCACAGATACGCAGTATTTT.

This clonotype was seen many times. The chain joins TRBV20-1 to TRBJ1-2; 10 bases align to TRBD1. Germline assignment: CDR1 DFQATT and CDR2 SNEGSKA (reference sequence). The CDR3 covers 14 residues. V lost 3 bases, J lost 5 bases, and 6 bases stayed unmatched. CDR3: CSASVGQGGYGYTF. The CDR3 DNA reads as TGCAGTGCTAGCGTCGGACAGGGGGGATATGGCTACACCTTC.

The chain has TRBV2 and TRBJ2-7, with D maybe TRBD1 (6 bases). V was pared by 2 bases and J by 4 bases, with 9 bases between. Germline-derived CDR1 and CDR2 are SNHLY and FYNNEI. CDR3 length equals 13 residues. The CDR3 region is CASSERTAYEQYF. CDR3 DNA: TGTGCCAGCAGTGAAAGGACAGCTTACGAGCAGTACTTC.

The chain combines TRBV24-1 with TRBJ2-1; 11 positions agree with TRBD1. The germline gives CDR1 KGHDR, CDR2 SFDVKD. The V gene end was trimmed by 3 bases and the J gene end by 3 bases; junction bases not matched to a gene: 6. The CDR3 is 17 amino acids. CDR3 bases: TGTGCCACCAGTGATCGCGGACAGGGGGCTTTCTACAATGAGCAGTTCTTC. Translation: CATSDRGQGAFYNEQFF.

This clonotype has only a few counts. V and J are TRBV25-1 and TRBJ2-1; 14 bases fit TRBD2. V shed 6 bases, J shed 10 bases, and the junction held 11 bases outside the gene matches. Germline V gene data show CDR1 as MGHDK and CDR2 as SYGVNS. The CDR3 totals 16 residues. The CDR3 region has the DNA TGTGCCAGCAGGGGTACCGGGACTAGCGGGAGAGGGGAGCAGTTCTTC. As protein: CASRGTGTSGRGEQFF.